This entry lists 30 T cell receptor beta chains sequenced from one sample in a study of identifying expanded T cells in peripheral blood. TCRdb's table, derived via immunoSEQ multiplex PCR, lists solely in-frame clones and lacks some. Of approximately 94,000 clones in the sample, around 90% were seen once. What was sequenced was blood. The receptors were gathered from a person aged 18 to 70 in good health.

The rearrangement uses TRBV29-1 and TRBJ1-1, with a tentative D call TRBD1 (5 bases). Trimming took off 7 bases at V and 3 bases at J, with 18 bases between the two ends. The CDR3 totals 14 residues. Germline assignment: CDR1 SQVTM and CDR2 ANQGSEA. CDR3 sequence reads: CSAQAQGRHTEAFF. The CDR3 coding sequence is TGCAGCGCCCAAGCCCAGGGTCGACACACTGAAGCTTTCTTT.

A single count supports this clone. The chain uses TRBV9 and TRBJ2-3; D remains unclear. CDR3 size: 13 residues. From germline, CDR1 is SGDLS and CDR2 YYNGEE. Trimming left V 0 bases short and J 4 bases short, with 6 bases between. The chain's CDR3 is CASSVGRADTQYF. The CDR3 DNA reads TGTGCCAGCAGCGTAGGACGGGCAGATACGCAGTATTTT.

The J gene is TRBJ1-2, the V gene TRBV14; D not resolved. CDR3 length equals 15 residues. CDR1 is SGHDN and CDR2 is FVKESK in the germline V gene. Trimming left V 2 bases short and J 0 bases short, with 10 bases between. CDR3 bases: TGTGCCAGCAGCCAATGGACGGCGACTAACTATGGCTACACCTTC. Its protein product is CASSQWTATNYGYTF.

The V call is TRBV2, the J call TRBJ2-3; TRBD2 aligns across 7 bases. Unmatched junction bases numbered 10, after V lost 10 bases and J lost 0 bases. The germline V gene encodes CDR1 SNHLY and CDR2 FYNNEI. This CDR3 has 15 residues. The CDR3 spells CATLNQAGSTDTQYF. The DNA for the CDR3 is TGTGCCACTCTAAACCAAGCGGGAAGCACAGATACGCAGTATTTT. The full variable domain, in which reference TRBV2 and TRBJ2-3 provide the parts outside the CDR3, is EPEVTQTPSHQVTQMGQEVILRCVPISNHLYFYWYRQILGQKVEFLVSFYNNEISEKSEIFDDQFSVERPDGSNFTLKIRSTKLEDSAMYFCATLNQAGSTDTQYFGPGTRLTVL.

The chain uses TRBV5-1 and TRBJ2-1, with 8 positions matching TRBD2. Germline loops: CDR1 SGHRS, CDR2 YFSETQ. Unmatched junction bases numbered 4, after V lost 2 bases and J lost 0 bases. CDR3 length: 16 residues. CDR3 amino acids: CASSFSGANSYNEQFF. The CDR3 region has the DNA TGCGCCAGCAGCTTTAGCGGGGCAAACTCCTACAATGAGCAGTTCTTC.

The chain joins TRBV27 to TRBJ2-5, with D possibly being TRBD1 (5 bases). Germline CDR1 reads MNHEY; CDR2 reads SMNVEV (reference sequence). V lost 0 bases and J lost 4, with 9 bases in between. CDR3 length equals 14 residues. In DNA, the CDR3 is TGTGCCAGCAGTTTATCGTGGACACGAGAGACCCAGTACTTC. Translated: CASSLSWTRETQYF.

The CDR3 protein is CASTKKDRGPEQYF. Here the CDR3 DNA reads TGTGCCAGCACTAAAAAAGATAGAGGGCCCGAGCAGTACTTC. The chain recombines TRBV6-1 with TRBJ2-7; a weak D match, TRBD2 (5 bases). Germline CDR1 MNHNS, CDR2 SASEGT. V was clipped by 7 bases and J by 6 bases, with 19 bases between them. This CDR3 has 14 residues.

This sequence joins TRBV5-4 and TRBJ2-1; D gene uncertain. Germline V gene lookup returns CDR1 SGHNT and CDR2 YYREEE (reference sequence). The CDR3 has 15 amino acids. Trimming pared 0 bases from V and 1 base from J, leaving 8 bases between. The CDR3 protein is CASSLGSTSYNEQFF. Here the CDR3 DNA reads TGTGCCAGCAGCTTGGGGTCAACTTCCTACAATGAGCAGTTCTTC. Full variable domain (remainder filled in from reference TRBV5-4 and TRBJ2-1): ETGVTQSPTHLIKTRGQQVTLRCSSQSGHNTVSWYQQALGQGPQFIFQYYREEENGRGNFPPRFSGLQFPNYSSELNVNALELDDSALYLCASSLGSTSYNEQFFGPGTRLTVL.

This sequence joins TRBV6-5 and TRBJ1-1; possibly TRBD1 for D (6 bases). CDR3 size: 14 residues. The V and J ends lost 5 bases and 3 bases respectively, with 13 bases between them. Germline V lookup: CDR1 MNHEY, CDR2 SVGAGI. Here the CDR3 reads CASSATGGYTEAFF. The DNA of the CDR3 is TGTGCCAGCAGTGCGACAGGCGGGTACACTGAAGCTTTCTTT.

The chain recombines TRBV6-4 with TRBJ1-2, with 7 nucleotides matching TRBD1. After removal of 2 bases from V and 7 bases from J, the junction contained 7 bases not matched to a gene. CDR1 and CDR2 from the germline V gene are MRHNA and SNTAGT. This CDR3 is built from 14 residues. CDR3 residues: CASSDERGRGGYTF. DNA of the CDR3: TGTGCCAGCAGTGACGAGAGGGGGCGAGGTGGCTACACCTTC.

This clone came up a few times. V gene TRBV6-1 combines with J gene TRBJ2-1, with unresolved D. V lost 1 base and J 9 bases, leaving 16 bases between the germline ends. This CDR3 has 15 residues. Germline V lookup: CDR1 MNHNS, CDR2 SASEGT. The CDR3 sequence: CASSEGAPAGGEQFF. The CDR3 bases are TGTGCCAGCAGTGAAGGTGCACCCGCCGGTGGTGAGCAGTTCTTC.

This clone was found many times. The V gene is TRBV10-2, the J gene TRBJ1-5; a weak D match, TRBD1 (5 bases). The CDR3 totals 13 residues. The germline V and J ends were trimmed by 4 bases and 1 base, with 5 bases remaining between them. Per germline, CDR1 WSHSY and CDR2 SAAADI. The CDR3 region has the DNA TGCGCCAGCAGTGGACAGAGCAATCAGCCCCAGCATTTT. It specifies CASSGQSNQPQHF.

The gene calls are TRBV30 and TRBJ2-2, with TRBD2 matching 7 bases. The CDR3 sequence is 16 residues long. The V segment lost 2 bases and the J segment 6 bases; nucleotides outside the gene matches: 12. Germline V gene lookup returns CDR1 GTSNPN and CDR2 SVGIG (reference sequence). The CDR3 reads CAWSQFAGEGPGELFF. The CDR3 DNA reads TGTGCCTGGAGTCAGTTTGCGGGAGAAGGCCCCGGGGAGCTGTTTTTT.

V usage is TRBV7-9 and J usage is TRBJ1-2, with a tentative D call TRBD1 (6 bases). Per germline, CDR1 SEHNR and CDR2 FQNEAQ (reference sequence). V was pared by 3 bases and J by 3 bases, with 11 bases between. The CDR3 sequence is 14 residues long. The CDR3 loop reads CASSLGRGDYGYTF. The CDR3 DNA reads TGTGCCAGCAGCTTGGGCAGGGGAGACTATGGCTACACCTTC.

The chain links TRBV30 to TRBJ2-3; D gene ambiguous. The CDR3 runs 15 residues. CDR1 GTSNPN and CDR2 SVGIG come from the germline V gene (reference sequence). V gave up 4 bases and J gave up 4 bases, with 18 bases separating them. The DNA of the CDR3 is TGTGCCTGGACTCTCCGGCGAGGAGATGCAGATACGCAGTATTTT. It specifies CAWTLRRGDADTQYF.

This chain connects TRBV7-2 to TRBJ1-2, with a possible D match to TRBD1 (6 bases). V lost 5 bases, J lost 9 bases, and 25 bases lay in between. Germline V gene lookup returns CDR1 SGHTA and CDR2 FQGNSA. CDR3 length: 16 residues. The CDR3 DNA reads as TGTGCCAGCAGCCCCCGGGACACGGTCGATTTATGGAGCTACACCTTC. Translation: CASSPRDTVDLWSYTF.

The chain employs TRBV7-2 and TRBJ2-7, with D hard to call. This CDR3 is built from 15 residues. Looked up from germline, CDR1 is SGHTA and CDR2 is FQGNSA. V dropped 4 bases and J dropped 0 bases, with 13 bases sitting between them. The CDR3: CASSSVSGYSYEQYF. As DNA, the CDR3 is TGTGCCAGCAGCTCCGTTAGTGGATACTCCTACGAGCAGTACTTC.

The gene calls are TRBV30 and TRBJ1-2, with a weak D call TRBD1 (6 bases). Germline V CDR1 and CDR2: GTSNPN, SVGIG (reference sequence). The CDR3 length is 15 residues. The CDR3 here is CAHDRTGGDWEGYTF. CDR3 DNA: TGTGCTCACGACCGTACGGGGGGCGATTGGGAAGGCTACACCTTC.

The chain combines TRBV2 with TRBJ1-1, with D hard to call. The CDR3 sequence is 12 residues long. The ends were cut back, 6 bases at V and 0 bases at J, with 5 bases in the middle. CDR1 and CDR2 (germline): SNHLY, FYNNEI. The DNA for the CDR3 is TGTGCCAGCAGCCCCTTGAACACTGAAGCTTTCTTT. Protein product: CASSPLNTEAFF.

The chain is built from TRBV18 and TRBJ1-3; 8 bases are a match to TRBD1. With 0 bases clipped from V and 3 bases from J, the junction kept 4 bases outside the gene matches. Per the germline V gene, CDR1 is KGHSH and CDR2 is LQKENI. This CDR3 has 16 amino acids. The CDR3 region has the DNA TGTGCCAGCTCACCACCGGACAGGGTTGATGGAAACACCATATATTTT. This codes for CASSPPDRVDGNTIYF.

Written as DNA, the CDR3 is TGTGCCATCAGAGGGGGCAATGAGCAGTTCTTC. This translates into CAIRGGNEQFF. This chain connects TRBV10-3 to TRBJ2-1; maybe TRBD1 (6 bases). Germline-derived CDR1 and CDR2 are ENHRY and SYGVKD. CDR3 length: 11 residues. V was shortened by 6 bases and J by 6 bases, with 6 bases between the two germline ends.

J is TRBJ2-3 and V is TRBV6-4; D gene ambiguous. The V end was cut by 3 bases, the J end by 5 bases, with 9 bases between. The CDR3 has 13 residues. Germline V gene data show CDR1 as MRHNA and CDR2 as SNTAGT. As DNA, the CDR3 is TGTGCCAGCAGTGATCGGGCCCGAGATACGCAGTATTTT. This encodes CASSDRARDTQYF.

This clone came up once. The chain joins TRBV18 to TRBJ2-1; a weak D match, TRBD1 (8 bases). The V and J ends lost 4 bases and 1 base respectively, with 17 bases between them. Germline V CDR1 and CDR2: KGHSH, LQKENI. CDR3 length: 17 amino acids. The CDR3 nucleotides are TGTGCCAGCTCACGACAGGGGTCAGCGGGATCCTACAATGAGCAGTTCTTC. Translation: CASSRQGSAGSYNEQFF.

The genes are TRBV14 and TRBJ2-2; tentative D call: TRBD2 (6 bases). There are 18 residues in the CDR3. V lost 1 base to trimming and J lost 4 bases, with 19 bases between them. From germline, CDR1 is SGHDN and CDR2 FVKESK. The CDR3 DNA is TGTGCCAGCAGCCAAGTTCTCGGGTCGGGAGCTATCACCGGGGAGCTGTTTTTT. Translation gives CASSQVLGSGAITGELFF.

This sequence joins TRBV6-1 and TRBJ2-7; D gene uncertain. Germline V gene data show CDR1 as MNHNS and CDR2 as SASEGT. The CDR3 covers 20 residues. Trimming removed 3 bases at V and 3 bases at J, with 30 bases between. CDR3 DNA sequence: TGTGCCAGCAGTGACCGGTCCTTTGGGTCTACAGAATCTATCCGCTACGAGCAGTACTTC. Its translation is CASSDRSFGSTESIRYEQYF.

This rearrangement joins TRBV30 to TRBJ1-2; 11 bases match TRBD1. This CDR3 is built from 15 residues. Trimming took 4 bases from V and 7 from J; bases not matched to a gene: 11. Germline loops: CDR1 GTSNPN, CDR2 SVGIG (reference sequence). CDR3 in DNA: TGTGCCTGGACTACGCTAGGACAGGGGGCTGGTGGCTACACCTTC. As protein: CAWTTLGQGAGGYTF.

The chain combines TRBV5-1 with TRBJ2-1; 13 nucleotides align to TRBD2. With V trimmed by 6 bases and J by 10 bases, 13 bases remained unmatched. Germline CDR1 SGHRS, CDR2 YFSETQ. The CDR3 length is 16 residues. The CDR3 coding sequence is TGCGCCAGCACCCTCAACCCGGGACTAGCGGGGCCAGAGCAGTTCTTC. It encodes CASTLNPGLAGPEQFF. The whole variable domain, remainder taken from reference TRBV5-1 and TRBJ2-1, is KAGVTQTPRYLIKTRGQQVTLSCSPISGHRSVSWYQQTPGQGLQFLFEYFSETQRNKGNFPGRFSGRQFSNSRSEMNVSTLELGDSALYLCASTLNPGLAGPEQFFGPGTRLTVL.

J is TRBJ1-3 and V is TRBV5-6; D is unclear. V lost 0 bases to trimming and J lost 7 bases, with 2 bases between them. From germline, CDR1 is SGHDT and CDR2 YYEEEE. This CDR3 comprises 11 residues. This chain's CDR3 is CASSLDNTIYF. Written as DNA, the CDR3 is TGTGCCAGCAGCTTGGACAACACCATATATTTT.

The chain is built from TRBV4-1 and TRBJ2-7; D gene uncertain. Germline assignment: CDR1 MGHRA and CDR2 YSYEKL. This CDR3 spans 13 amino acids. The V end was cut by 0 bases, the J end by 6 bases, with 9 bases between. This CDR3 is CASSQDGRAEQYF. CDR3 nucleotides: TGCGCCAGCAGCCAAGATGGTAGGGCCGAGCAGTACTTC.

The chain has TRBV7-9 and TRBJ2-5, with D possibly TRBD1 on 5 matching bases. Looked up from germline, CDR1 is SEHNR and CDR2 is FQNEAQ (reference sequence). With 1 base removed from V and 5 bases from J, the gap between germline ends came to 17 bases. The CDR3 sequence is 16 residues long. The CDR3 region is CASSLDWARTPETQYF. In nucleotides, the CDR3 is TGTGCCAGCAGCTTAGATTGGGCACGGACACCGGAGACCCAGTACTTC.